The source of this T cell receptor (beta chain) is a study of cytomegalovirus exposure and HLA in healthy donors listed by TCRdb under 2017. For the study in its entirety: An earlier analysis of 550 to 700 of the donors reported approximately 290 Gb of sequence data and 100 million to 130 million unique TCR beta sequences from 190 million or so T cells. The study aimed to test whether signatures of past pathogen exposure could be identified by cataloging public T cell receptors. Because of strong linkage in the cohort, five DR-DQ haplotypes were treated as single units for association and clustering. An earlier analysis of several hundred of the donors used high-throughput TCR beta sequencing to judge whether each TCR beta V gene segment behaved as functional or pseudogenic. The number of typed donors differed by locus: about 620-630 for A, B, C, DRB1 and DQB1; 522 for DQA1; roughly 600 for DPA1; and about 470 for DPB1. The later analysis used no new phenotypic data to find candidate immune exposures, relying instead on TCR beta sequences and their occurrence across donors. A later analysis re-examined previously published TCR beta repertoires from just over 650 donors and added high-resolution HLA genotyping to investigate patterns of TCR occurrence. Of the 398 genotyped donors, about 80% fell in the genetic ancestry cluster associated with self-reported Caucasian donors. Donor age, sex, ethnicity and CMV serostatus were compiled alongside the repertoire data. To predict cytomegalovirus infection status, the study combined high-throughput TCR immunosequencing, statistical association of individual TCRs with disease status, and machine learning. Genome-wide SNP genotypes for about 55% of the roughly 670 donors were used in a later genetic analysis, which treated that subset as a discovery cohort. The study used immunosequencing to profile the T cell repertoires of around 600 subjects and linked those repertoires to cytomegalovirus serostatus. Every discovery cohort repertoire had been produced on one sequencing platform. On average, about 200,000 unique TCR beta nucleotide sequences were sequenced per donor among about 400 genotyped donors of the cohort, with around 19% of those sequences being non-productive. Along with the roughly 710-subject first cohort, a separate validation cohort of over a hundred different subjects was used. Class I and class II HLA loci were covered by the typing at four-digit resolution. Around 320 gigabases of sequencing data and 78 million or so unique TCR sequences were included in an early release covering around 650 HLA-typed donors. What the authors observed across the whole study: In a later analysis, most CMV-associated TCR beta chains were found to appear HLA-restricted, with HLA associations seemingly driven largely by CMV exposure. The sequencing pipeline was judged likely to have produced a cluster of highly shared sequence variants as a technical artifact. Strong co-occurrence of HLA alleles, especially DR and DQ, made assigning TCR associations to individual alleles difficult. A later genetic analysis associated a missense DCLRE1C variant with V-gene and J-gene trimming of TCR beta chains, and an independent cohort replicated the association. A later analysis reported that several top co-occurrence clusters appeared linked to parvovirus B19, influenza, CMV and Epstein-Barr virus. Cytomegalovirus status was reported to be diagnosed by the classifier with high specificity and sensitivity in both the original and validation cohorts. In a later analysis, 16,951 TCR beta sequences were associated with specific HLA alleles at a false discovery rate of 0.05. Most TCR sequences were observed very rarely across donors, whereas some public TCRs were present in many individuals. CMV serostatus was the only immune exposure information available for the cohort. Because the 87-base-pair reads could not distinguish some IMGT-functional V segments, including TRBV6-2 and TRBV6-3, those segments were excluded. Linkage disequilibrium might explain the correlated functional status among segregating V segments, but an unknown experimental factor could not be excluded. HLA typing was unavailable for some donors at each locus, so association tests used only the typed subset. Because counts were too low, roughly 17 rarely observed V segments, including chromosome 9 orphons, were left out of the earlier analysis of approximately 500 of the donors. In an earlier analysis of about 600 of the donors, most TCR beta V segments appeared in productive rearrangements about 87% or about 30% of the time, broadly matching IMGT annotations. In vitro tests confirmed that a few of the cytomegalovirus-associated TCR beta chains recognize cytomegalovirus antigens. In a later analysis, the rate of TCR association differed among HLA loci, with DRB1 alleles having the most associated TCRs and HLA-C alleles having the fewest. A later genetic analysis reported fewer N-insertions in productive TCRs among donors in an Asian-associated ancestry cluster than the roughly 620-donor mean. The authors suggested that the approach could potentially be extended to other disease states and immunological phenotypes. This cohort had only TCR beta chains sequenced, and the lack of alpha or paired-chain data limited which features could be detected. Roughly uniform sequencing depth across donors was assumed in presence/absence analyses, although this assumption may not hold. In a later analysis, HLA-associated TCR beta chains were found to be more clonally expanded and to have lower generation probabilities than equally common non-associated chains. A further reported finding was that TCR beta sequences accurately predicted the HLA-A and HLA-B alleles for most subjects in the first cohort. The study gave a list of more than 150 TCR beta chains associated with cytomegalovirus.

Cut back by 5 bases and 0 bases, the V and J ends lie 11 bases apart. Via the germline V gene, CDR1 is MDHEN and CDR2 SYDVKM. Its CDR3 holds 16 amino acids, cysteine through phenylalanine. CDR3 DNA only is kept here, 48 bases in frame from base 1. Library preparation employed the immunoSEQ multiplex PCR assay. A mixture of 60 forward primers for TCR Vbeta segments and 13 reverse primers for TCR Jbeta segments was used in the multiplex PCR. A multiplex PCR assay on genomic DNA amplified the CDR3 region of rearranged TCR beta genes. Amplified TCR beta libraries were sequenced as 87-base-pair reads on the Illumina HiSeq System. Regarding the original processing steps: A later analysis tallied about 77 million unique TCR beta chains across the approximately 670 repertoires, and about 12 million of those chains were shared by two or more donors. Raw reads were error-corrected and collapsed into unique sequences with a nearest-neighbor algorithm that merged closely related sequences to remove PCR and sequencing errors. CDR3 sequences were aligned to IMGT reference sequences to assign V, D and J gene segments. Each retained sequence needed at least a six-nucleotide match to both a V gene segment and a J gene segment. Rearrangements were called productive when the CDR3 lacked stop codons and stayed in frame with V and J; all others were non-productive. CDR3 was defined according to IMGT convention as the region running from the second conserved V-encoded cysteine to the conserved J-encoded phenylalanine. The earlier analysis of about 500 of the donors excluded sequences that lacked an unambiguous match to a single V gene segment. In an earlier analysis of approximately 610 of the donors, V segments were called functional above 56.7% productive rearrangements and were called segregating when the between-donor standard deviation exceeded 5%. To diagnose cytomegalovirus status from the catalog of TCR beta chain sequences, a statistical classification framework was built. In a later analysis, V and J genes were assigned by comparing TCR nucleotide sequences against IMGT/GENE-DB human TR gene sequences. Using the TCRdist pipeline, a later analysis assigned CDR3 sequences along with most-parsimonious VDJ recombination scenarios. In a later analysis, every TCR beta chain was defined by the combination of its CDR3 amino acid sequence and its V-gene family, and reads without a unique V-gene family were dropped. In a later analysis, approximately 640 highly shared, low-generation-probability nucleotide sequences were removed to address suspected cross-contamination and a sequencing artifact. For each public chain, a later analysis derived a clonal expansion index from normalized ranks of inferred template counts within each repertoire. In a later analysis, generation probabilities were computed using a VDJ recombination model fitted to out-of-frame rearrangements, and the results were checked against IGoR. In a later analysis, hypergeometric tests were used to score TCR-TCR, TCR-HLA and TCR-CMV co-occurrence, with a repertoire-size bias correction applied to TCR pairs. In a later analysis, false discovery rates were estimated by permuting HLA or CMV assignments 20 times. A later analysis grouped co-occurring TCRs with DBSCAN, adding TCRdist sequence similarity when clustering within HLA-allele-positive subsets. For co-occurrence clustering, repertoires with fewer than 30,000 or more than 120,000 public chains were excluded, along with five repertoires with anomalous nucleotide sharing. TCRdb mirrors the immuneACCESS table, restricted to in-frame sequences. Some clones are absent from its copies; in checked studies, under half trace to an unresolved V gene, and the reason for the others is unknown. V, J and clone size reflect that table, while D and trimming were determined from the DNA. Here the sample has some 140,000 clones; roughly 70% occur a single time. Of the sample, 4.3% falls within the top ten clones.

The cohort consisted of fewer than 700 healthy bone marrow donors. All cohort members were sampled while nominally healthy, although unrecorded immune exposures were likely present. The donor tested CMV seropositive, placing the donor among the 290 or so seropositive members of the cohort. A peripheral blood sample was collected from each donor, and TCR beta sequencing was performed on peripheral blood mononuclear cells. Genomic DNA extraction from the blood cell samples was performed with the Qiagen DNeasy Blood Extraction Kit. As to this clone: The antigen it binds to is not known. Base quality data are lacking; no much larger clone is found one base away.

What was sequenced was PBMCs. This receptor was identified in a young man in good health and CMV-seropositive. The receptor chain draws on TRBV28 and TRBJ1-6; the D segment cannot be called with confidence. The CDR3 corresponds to CASSAPGSSYNSPLHF. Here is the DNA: TGTGCCAGCAGTGCCCCGGGGAGCTCCTATAATTCACCCCTCCACTTT.